Listed below are T cell receptor beta chains from one sample, sequenced in a study of CD8 T cells in ankylosing spondylitis. From the 5' RACE reads, TCRdb called clonotypes with MiXCR, one entry per CDR3 protein. Here the sample spans some 140,000 distinct CDR3 sequences, 7% to 10% being singletons. The sequenced material came from synovial fluid, either unsorted or a sorted T cell fraction (not recorded which). These receptor sequences come from a male donor with ankylosing spondylitis. Each CDR3 is given with its conserved first and last residue. D genes are given only for firm matches. Rows give clone size only sometimes, using once, few, many, or a class for an expanded clone.

TRBV12-3/TRBV12-4	TRBJ2-1	TRBD1	many	CASTTGQGTYNEQFF	TGTGCCAGCACCACGGGACAGGGGACCTACAATGAGCAGTTCTTC
TRBV4-2	TRBJ1-5	TRBD1	few	CASSPGRGLDQPQHF	TGTGCCAGCAGCCCGGGCAGGGGGCTCGATCAGCCCCAGCATTTT
TRBV7-9	TRBJ2-1	TRBD2	NA	CASSPPAGGWNEQFF	TGTGCCAGCAGCCCTCCAGCGGGAGGGTGGAATGAGCAGTTCTTC
TRBV4-3	TRBJ1-1	TRBD1	few	CASSQGTGDTEAFF	TGCGCCAGCAGCCAAGGTACAGGGGACACTGAAGCTTTCTTT
TRBV6-1	TRBJ2-7	TRBD1	many	CASSATGTVSYEQYF	TGTGCCAGCAGTGCAACCGGGACAGTCTCCTACGAGCAGTACTTC
TRBV6-5	TRBJ2-4	TRBD1	NA	CASSSRGWVAKNIQYF	TGTGCCAGCAGTTCCAGGGGGTGGGTAGCCAAAAACATTCAGTACTTC
TRBV20-1	TRBJ2-7	TRBD2	many	CSAIAGGIYEQYF	TGCAGTGCTATAGCGGGAGGCATCTACGAGCAGTACTTC
TRBV3-1	TRBJ1-2	NA	many	CASSHEWSGGYTF	TGTGCCAGCAGCCATGAATGGAGTGGTGGCTACACCTTC
TRBV3-1	TRBJ1-2	NA	few	CASSQGAAGGYGYTF	TGTGCCAGCAGCCAAGGAGCGGCGGGAGGCTATGGCTACACCTTC
TRBV20-1	TRBJ2-1	TRBD1	NA	CSAPPITGVRYNEQFF	TGCAGTGCCCCCCCTATAACAGGGGTCCGATACAATGAGCAGTTCTTC
TRBV18	TRBJ2-1	NA	NA	CASSREYRDEQFF	TGTGCCAGCTCAAGGGAGTATCGCGATGAGCAGTTCTTC
TRBV7-9	TRBJ1-6	TRBD1	NA	CASSFTGESPLHF	TGTGCCAGCAGCTTTACAGGGGAATCACCCCTCCACTTT
TRBV20-1	TRBJ1-1	NA	NA	CSASPGSVNTEAFF	TGCAGTGCTAGTCCGGGTTCGGTAAACACTGAAGCTTTCTTT
TRBV2	TRBJ2-7	NA	NA	CASKGGGWYEQYF	TGTGCCAGCAAGGGGGGTGGTTGGTACGAGCAGTACTTC
TRBV5-6	TRBJ2-7	NA	few	CASTILVRSYEQYF	TGTGCCAGCACCATCCTAGTACGCTCCTACGAGCAGTACTTC
TRBV20-1	TRBJ2-3	NA	many	CSARVEFTDTQYF	TGCAGTGCTAGAGTTGAGTTCACAGATACGCAGTATTTT
TRBV18	TRBJ2-5	TRBD1	many	CASSRTGGEETQYF	TGTGCCAGCTCACGGACAGGGGGCGAAGAGACCCAGTACTTC
TRBV7-9	TRBJ2-2	TRBD2	many	CASSFRTSGTGELFF	TGTGCCAGCAGCTTCAGGACTAGCGGCACCGGGGAGCTGTTTTTT
TRBV20-1	TRBJ2-3	TRBD2	few	CSARGSSGGTDTQYF	TGCAGTGCTAGAGGCTCTAGCGGGGGAACAGATACGCAGTATTTT
TRBV10-3	TRBJ2-3	TRBD2	many	CAISESVGGAIDTQYF	TGTGCCATCAGTGAGTCGGTCGGGGGGGCGATAGATACGCAGTATTTT
TRBV5-1	TRBJ1-2	NA	NA	CASSLETPADYGYTF	TGCGCCAGCAGCTTGGAGACACCGGCGGACTATGGCTACACCTTC
TRBV6-2/TRBV6-3	TRBJ1-5	TRBD1	many	CASSAGTGYQPQHF	TGTGCCAGCAGTGCAGGGACAGGATATCAGCCCCAGCATTTT